The clone carrying this T cell receptor beta chain was found a few times. The antigen remains undetermined. The entry originates in a study of prognosis after radiotherapy for stage I lung cancer. Study-level background: Operability status for all non-small cell lung cancer patients was recorded as medically inoperable. Radiotherapy: SBRT, 3 to 5 fractions, biologically effective dose at least 100 Gy.

Template was genomic DNA; TCR beta CDR3 amplified in two multiplex PCR rounds. Amplification during the initial PCR round employed primers specific to each TRBV and TRBJ gene. TCRdb used MiXCR to reprocess the multiplex PCR reads, holding one entry per CDR3 protein. The sample shows some 13,000 distinct CDR3 sequences, 45% to 50% of them seen only once. Study findings and constraints: Patients with metastases reportedly showed TRBV and TRBJ gene usage that differed from patients without metastases. In patients receiving stereotactic body radiation therapy, unique TCR clone counts fell afterward, median approximately 9,100 versus 7,200.

The CDR3 covers 14 residues. The V gene is TRBV12-3 or TRBV12-4, the J gene TRBJ2-1; 8 nucleotides line up with TRBD2. This TCR came from a donor aged 50 or older with non-small cell lung cancer. Specimen: PBMCs, collected before or after stereotactic body radiation therapy (not recorded which). The CDR3 region has the DNA TGTGGCAGGCCAGCGGGAGACGGGGTAAGGCGGCAGTTCTTC. Translating gives CGRPAGDGVRRQFF.